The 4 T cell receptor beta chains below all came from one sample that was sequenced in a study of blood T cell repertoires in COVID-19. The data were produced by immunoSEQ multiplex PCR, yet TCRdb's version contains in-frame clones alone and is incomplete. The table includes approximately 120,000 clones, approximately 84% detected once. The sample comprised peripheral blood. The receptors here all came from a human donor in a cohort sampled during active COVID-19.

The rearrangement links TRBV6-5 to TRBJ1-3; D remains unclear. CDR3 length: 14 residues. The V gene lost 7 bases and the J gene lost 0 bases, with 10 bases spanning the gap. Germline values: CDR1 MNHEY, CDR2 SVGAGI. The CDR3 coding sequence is TGTGCCAGCATTCCTTATTCCTCTGGAAACACCATATATTTT. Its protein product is CASIPYSSGNTIYF.

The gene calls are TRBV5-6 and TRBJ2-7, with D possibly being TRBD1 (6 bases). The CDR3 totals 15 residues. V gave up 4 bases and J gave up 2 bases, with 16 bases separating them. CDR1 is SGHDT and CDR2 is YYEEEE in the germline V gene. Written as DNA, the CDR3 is TGTGCCAGCAGCGCGGACAGTCTCAAGCCCTACGAGCAGTACTTC. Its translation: CASSADSLKPYEQYF.

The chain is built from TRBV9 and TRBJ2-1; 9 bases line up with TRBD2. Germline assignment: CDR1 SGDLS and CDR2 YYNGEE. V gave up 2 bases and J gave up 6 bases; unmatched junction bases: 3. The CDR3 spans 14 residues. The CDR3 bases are TGTGCCAGCAGCGTTGTGCGGGGGGGCAATGAGCAGTTCTTC. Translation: CASSVVRGGNEQFF. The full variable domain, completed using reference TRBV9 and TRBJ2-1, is DSGVTQTPKHLITATGQRVTLRCSPRSGDLSVYWYQQSLDQGLQFLIQYYNGEERAKGNILERFSAQQFPDLHSELNLSSLELGDSALYFCASSVVRGGNEQFFGPGTRLTVL.

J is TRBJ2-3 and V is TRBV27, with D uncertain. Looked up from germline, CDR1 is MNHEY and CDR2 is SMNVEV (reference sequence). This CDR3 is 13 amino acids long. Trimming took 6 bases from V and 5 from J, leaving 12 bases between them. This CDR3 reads CASRSFGLDTQYF. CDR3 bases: TGTGCCAGCAGGTCCTTTGGGCTAGATACGCAGTATTTT.